This TCR beta chain was obtained from a study of CD8+CD57+ T cells in acquired aplastic anemia. General observations from the study: Nearly 30 CD8+ CDR3 sequences were shared between patients and controls.

CDR3 and TCR beta VDJ profiling relied on genomic DNA as the template. Via MiXCR, TCRdb re-called the reads, giving one row per CDR3 protein. The repertoire holds roughly 58,000 distinct CDR3 sequences, with around 55% as singletons. Comment on this clonotype: The antigen is not known.

The germline CDR1 and CDR2 sequences are KGHDR and SFDVKD. With 11 bases clipped from V and 0 bases from J, the junction kept 8 bases outside the gene matches. The CDR3 sequence is 14 residues long. The V gene is TRBV24-1, the J gene TRBJ1-1; TRBD1 aligns across 7 bases. Specimen: sorted CD4+, CD8+, or CD8+CD57+ T cells (not recorded which) from PBMCs. The receptor was derived from a human donor in good health, serving as a control. This CDR3 is CAIQETGMNTEAFF. DNA of the CDR3: TGTGCCATTCAAGAGACAGGGATGAACACTGAAGCTTTCTTT.